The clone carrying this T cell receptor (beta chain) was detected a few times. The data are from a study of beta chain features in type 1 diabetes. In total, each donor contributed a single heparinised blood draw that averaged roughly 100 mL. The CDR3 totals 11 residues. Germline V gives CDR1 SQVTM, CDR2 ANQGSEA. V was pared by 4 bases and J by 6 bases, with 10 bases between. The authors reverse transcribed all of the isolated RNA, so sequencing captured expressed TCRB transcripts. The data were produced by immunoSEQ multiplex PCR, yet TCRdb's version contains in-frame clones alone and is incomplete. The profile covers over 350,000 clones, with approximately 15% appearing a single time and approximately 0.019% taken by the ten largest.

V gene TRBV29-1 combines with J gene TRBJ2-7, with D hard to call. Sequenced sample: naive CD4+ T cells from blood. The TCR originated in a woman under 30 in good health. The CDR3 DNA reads TGCAGCGTTGTATCGGGTCGCGAGCAGTACTTC. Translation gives CSVVSGREQYF.